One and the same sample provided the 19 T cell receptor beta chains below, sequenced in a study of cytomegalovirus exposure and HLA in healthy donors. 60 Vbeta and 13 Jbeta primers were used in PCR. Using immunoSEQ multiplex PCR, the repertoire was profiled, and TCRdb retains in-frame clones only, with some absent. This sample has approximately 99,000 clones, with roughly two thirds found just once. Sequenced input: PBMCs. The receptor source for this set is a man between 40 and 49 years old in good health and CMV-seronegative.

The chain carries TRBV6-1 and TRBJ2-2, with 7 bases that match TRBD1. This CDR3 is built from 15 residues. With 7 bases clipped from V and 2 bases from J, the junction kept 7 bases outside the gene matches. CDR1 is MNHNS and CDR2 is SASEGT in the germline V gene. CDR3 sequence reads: CASTQGQLNTGELFF. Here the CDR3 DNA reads TGTGCCAGCACACAGGGACAGTTAAACACCGGGGAGCTGTTTTTT.

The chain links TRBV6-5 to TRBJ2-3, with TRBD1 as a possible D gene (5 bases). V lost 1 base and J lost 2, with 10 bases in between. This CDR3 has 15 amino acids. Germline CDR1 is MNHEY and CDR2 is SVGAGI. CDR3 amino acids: CASSYWGGVTDTQYF. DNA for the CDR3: TGTGCCAGCAGTTACTGGGGCGGTGTCACAGATACGCAGTATTTT.

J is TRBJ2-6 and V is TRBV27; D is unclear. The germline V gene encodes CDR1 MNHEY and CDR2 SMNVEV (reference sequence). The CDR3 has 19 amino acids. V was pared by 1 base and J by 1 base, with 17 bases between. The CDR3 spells CASSLLNERVPSGANVLTF. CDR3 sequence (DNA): TGTGCCAGCAGTTTATTAAACGAACGGGTGCCGTCTGGGGCCAACGTCCTGACTTTC.

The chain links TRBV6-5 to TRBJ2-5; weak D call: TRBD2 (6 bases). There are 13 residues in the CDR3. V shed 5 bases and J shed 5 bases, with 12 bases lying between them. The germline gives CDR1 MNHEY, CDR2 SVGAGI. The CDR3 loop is CASSAQEGETQYF. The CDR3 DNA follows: TGTGCCAGCAGTGCACAGGAGGGGGAGACCCAGTACTTC.

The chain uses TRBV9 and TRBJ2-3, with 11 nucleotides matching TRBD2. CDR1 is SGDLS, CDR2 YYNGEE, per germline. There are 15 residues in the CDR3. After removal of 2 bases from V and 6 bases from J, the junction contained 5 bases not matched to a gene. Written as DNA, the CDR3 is TGTGCCAGCAGCGTTATAGCGGGGGGGCCGGATACGCAGTATTTT. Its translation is CASSVIAGGPDTQYF.

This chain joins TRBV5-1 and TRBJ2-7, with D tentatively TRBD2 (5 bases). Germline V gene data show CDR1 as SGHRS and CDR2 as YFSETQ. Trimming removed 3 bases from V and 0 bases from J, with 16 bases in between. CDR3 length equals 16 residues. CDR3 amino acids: CASSSGPSGSSYEQYF. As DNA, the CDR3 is TGCGCCAGCAGCTCAGGCCCCTCGGGGAGCTCCTACGAGCAGTACTTC.

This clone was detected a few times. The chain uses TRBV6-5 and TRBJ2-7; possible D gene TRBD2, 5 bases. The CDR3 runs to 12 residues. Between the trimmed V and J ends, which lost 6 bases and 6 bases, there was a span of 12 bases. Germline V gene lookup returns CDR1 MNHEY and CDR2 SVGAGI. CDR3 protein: CASSFREGEQYF. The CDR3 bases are TGTGCCAGCAGCTTCCGTGAGGGCGAGCAGTACTTC.

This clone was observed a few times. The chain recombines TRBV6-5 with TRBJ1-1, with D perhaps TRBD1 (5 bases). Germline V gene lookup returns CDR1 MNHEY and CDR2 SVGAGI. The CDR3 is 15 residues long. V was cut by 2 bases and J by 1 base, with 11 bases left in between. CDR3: CASSYGGVGNTEAFF. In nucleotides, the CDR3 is TGTGCCAGCAGTTACGGAGGGGTAGGGAACACTGAAGCTTTCTTT.

The CDR3 region is CASHEGAWSYGYTF. CDR3 DNA sequence: TGTGCCAGCCACGAGGGGGCATGGAGCTATGGCTACACCTTC. The chain joins TRBV7-2 to TRBJ1-2; 7 bases are shared with TRBD1. V shed 8 bases and J 4 bases; nucleotides not matched to a gene: 10. The CDR3 runs to 14 residues. Per germline, CDR1 SGHTA and CDR2 FQGNSA.

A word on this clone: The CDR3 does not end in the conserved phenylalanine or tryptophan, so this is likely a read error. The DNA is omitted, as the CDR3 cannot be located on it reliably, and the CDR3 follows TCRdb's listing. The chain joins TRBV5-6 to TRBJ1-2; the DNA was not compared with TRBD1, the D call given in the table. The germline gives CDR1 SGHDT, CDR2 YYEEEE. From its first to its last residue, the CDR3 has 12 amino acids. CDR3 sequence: CASSLWLYGYTV.

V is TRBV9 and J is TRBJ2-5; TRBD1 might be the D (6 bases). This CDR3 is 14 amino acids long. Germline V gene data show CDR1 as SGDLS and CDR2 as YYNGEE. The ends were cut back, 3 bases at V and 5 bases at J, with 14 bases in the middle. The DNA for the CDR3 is TGTGCCAGCAGCGCACGCGCAACAGGGGAGACCCAGTACTTC. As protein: CASSARATGETQYF.

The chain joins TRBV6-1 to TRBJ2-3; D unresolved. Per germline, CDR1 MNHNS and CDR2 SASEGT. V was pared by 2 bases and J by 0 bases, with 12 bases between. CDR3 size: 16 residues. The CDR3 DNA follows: TGTGCCAGCAGTGAACCGACTCGGCCCAGCACAGATACGCAGTATTTT. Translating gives CASSEPTRPSTDTQYF.

The CDR3 DNA follows: TGTGCCAGTAGTATGCAAGCGGGGGTTGAGACCCAGTACTTC. Its protein is CASSMQAGVETQYF. This chain uses TRBV19 with TRBJ2-5; 8 bases align to TRBD2. V shed 3 bases, J shed 5 bases, and the junction held 5 bases outside the gene matches. CDR1 and CDR2 (germline): LNHDA, SQIVND (reference sequence). The CDR3 sequence is 14 residues long. The full variable domain, its missing parts supplied by reference TRBV19 and TRBJ2-5, is DGGITQSPKYLFRKEGQNVTLSCEQNLNHDAMYWYRQDPGQGLRLIYYSQIVNDFQKGDIAEGYSVSREKKESFPLTVTSAQKNPTAFYLCASSMQAGVETQYFGPGTRLLVL.

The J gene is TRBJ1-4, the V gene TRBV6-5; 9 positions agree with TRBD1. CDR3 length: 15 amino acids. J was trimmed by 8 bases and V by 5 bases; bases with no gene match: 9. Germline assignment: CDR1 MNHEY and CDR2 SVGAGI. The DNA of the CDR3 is TGTGCCAGCAGTCGGGACAGGGAAGGGTTGGAAAAACTGTTTTTT. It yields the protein CASSRDREGLEKLFF.

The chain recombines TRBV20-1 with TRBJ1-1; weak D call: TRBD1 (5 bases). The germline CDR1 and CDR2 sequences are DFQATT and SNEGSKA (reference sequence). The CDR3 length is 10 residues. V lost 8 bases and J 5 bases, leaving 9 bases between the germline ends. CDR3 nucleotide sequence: TGCAGTACGACAGCAACTGAAGCTTTCTTT. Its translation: CSTTATEAFF.

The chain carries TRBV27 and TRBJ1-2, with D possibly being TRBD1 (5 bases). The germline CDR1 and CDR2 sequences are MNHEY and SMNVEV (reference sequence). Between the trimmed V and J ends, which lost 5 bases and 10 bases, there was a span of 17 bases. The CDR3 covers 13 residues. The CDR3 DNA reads TGTGCCAGCAGTGTCCCTGGCAGGGAGGTCTACACCTTC. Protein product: CASSVPGREVYTF.

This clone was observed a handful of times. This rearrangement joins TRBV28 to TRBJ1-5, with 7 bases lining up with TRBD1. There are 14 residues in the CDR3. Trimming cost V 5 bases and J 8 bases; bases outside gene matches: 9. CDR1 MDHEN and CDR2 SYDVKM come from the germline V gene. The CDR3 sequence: CASSNRGLGKPQHF. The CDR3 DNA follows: TGTGCCAGCAGTAACAGGGGTTTGGGTAAGCCCCAGCATTTT.

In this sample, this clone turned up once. The CDR3 loop is CASSQIGVGQNEQFF. CDR3 nucleotides: TGCGCCAGCAGCCAAATAGGGGTCGGGCAAAATGAGCAGTTCTTC. The V call is TRBV4-1, the J call TRBJ2-1; weak D call: TRBD1 (5 bases). The V gene lost 2 bases and the J gene lost 7 bases, with 15 bases spanning the gap. The CDR3 is 15 amino acids. Germline V lookup: CDR1 MGHRA, CDR2 YSYEKL.

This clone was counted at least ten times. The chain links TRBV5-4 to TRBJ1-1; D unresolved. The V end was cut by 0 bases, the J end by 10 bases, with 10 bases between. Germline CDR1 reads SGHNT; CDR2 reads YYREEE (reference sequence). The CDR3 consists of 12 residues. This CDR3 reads CASSLDSLLAFF. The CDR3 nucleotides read TGTGCCAGCAGCTTGGACAGCCTTTTAGCTTTCTTT. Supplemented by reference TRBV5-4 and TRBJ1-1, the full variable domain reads ETGVTQSPTHLIKTRGQQVTLRCSSQSGHNTVSWYQQALGQGPQFIFQYYREEENGRGNFPPRFSGLQFPNYSSELNVNALELDDSALYLCASSLDSLLAFFGQGTRLTVV.